This T cell receptor (beta chain) was recovered during a study of blood T cell repertoires in COVID-19. Study summary: The origin of the acute and convalescent COVID-19 samples was the United States, Italy and Spain. PBMCs, B-cell-depleted T cells, or T cells provided the cDNA or gDNA that made up the material.

In the authors' methods: Reference gene primer amplification in the assay estimated nucleated cell counts. Here immunoSEQ multiplex PCR was the method, and the copy in TCRdb shows in-frame clones only, minus some. That table gives V, J and clone size, and the DNA gave D and trimming. The sample contains approximately 35,000 clones, about 80% of which appear only once. This CDR3 comprises 13 residues. Between the trimmed V and J ends, which lost 8 bases and 5 bases, there was a span of 16 bases. The germline V gene encodes CDR1 MNHEY and CDR2 SVGAGI. This chain links TRBV6-5 with TRBJ2-7; D is unclear. The source material was peripheral blood. The TCR originated in a man older than 75 with acute or convalescent COVID-19. CDR3 nucleotide sequence: TGTGCCAGCTTCCCGCGGTCGGCCCACGAGCAGTACTTC. It yields the protein CASFPRSAHEQYF.